The 4 T cell receptor beta chains below come from one sample, sequenced in a study of T cells in Graves' hyperthyroidism and ophthalmopathy. Amplified TCR beta CDR3 regions came from RNA transcripts. With the HTBI primer set, the TCR CDR3 went through a first round of RT-PCR. TCRdb reprocessed the multiplex PCR reads with MiXCR, giving one entry per CDR3 protein. Of more than 550,000 distinct CDR3 sequences detected, nearly 45% appear once; the ten largest clones hold under 8%. Sequenced sample: peripheral blood or thyroid tissue (not recorded which). These TCRs come from an adult man with Graves' disease, either hyperthyroidism or ophthalmopathy (not recorded which).

This clonotype was observed a few times. This chain connects TRBV20-1 to TRBJ1-4; D possibly corresponds to TRBD1 (5 bases). Between the trimmed V and J ends, which lost 5 bases and 4 bases, there was a span of 8 bases. Germline V gene lookup returns CDR1 DFQATT and CDR2 SNEGSKA (reference sequence). CDR3 length equals 12 residues. CDR3 amino acids: CSAGHYNEKLFF. In nucleotides, the CDR3 is TGCAGTGCTGGACACTATAATGAAAAACTGTTTTTT.

CDR3 in DNA: TGCGCCAGCAGGGTCGCGCCGGCCGGGGAGCTGTTTTTT. Translating it yields CASRVAPAGELFF. V and J are TRBV5-1 and TRBJ2-2; D unresolved. V lost 5 bases and J lost 6, with 11 bases in between. This CDR3 comprises 13 residues. Looked up from germline, CDR1 is SGHRS and CDR2 is YFSETQ.

In regard to this clonotype: A much more abundant neighbour one base away suggests this may be a read error. The chain is built from TRBV29-1 and TRBJ2-5; 8 positions match TRBD2. Per germline, CDR1 SQVTM and CDR2 ANQGSEA. This CDR3 has 13 amino acids. The J segment lost 7 bases and the V segment lost 3 bases, leaving 7 bases of the junction unmatched. The chain's CDR3 is CSVEGAGGGTQYF. The CDR3 nucleotides are TGCAGCGTTGAGGGTGCGGGGGGAGGGACCCAGTACTTC.

The rearrangement joins TRBV6-6 to TRBJ2-2; D tentatively reads TRBD1 or TRBD2 (5 bases each). With 8 bases removed from V and 1 base from J, the gap between germline ends came to 8 bases. This CDR3 comprises 13 residues. Germline-derived CDR1 and CDR2 are MNHNY and SVGAGI (reference sequence). The CDR3 sequence is CASRGGNTGELFF. The CDR3 bases are TGTGCCAGCCGGGGCGGGAACACCGGGGAGCTGTTTTTT.